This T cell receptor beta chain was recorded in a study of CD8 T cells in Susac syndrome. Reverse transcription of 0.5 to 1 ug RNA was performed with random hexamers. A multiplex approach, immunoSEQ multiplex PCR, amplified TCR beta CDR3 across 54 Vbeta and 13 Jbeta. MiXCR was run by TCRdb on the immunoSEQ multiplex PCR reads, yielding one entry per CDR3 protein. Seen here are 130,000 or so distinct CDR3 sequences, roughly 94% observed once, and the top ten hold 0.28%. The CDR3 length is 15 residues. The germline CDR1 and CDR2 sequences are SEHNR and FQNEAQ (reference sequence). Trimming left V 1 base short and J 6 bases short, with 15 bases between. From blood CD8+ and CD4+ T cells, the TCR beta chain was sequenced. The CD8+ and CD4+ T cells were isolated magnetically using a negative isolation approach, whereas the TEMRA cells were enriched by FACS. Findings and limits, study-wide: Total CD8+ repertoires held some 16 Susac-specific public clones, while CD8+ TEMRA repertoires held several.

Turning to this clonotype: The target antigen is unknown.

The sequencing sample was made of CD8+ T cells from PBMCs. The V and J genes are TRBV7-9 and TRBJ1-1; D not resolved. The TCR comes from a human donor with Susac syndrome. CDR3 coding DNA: TGTGCCAGCAGCTTAGAACGGAGTGGAACGGCTGAAGCTTTCTTT. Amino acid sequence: CASSLERSGTAEAFF.